These 17 T cell receptor beta chains originate from one sample sequenced in a study of T-cell reconstitution after alpha-beta-depleted transplantation in children. Using unique molecular identifiers, the investigators prepared the TCRbeta library. TCRdb re-called the PCR reads with MiXCR, one entry per CDR3 protein. The sample lists 350,000 to 450,000 distinct CDR3 sequences, 20% occurring once. Sequencing was performed on PBMCs from the stem cell graft donor, taken from the stem cell graft. These receptors originate from a human donor who donated a stem cell graft to a child with acute myeloid leukemia.

This clonotype was seen only a few times. The CDR3 region is CSASTGTSVRAEETQYF. Written as DNA, the CDR3 is TGCAGTGCGTCGACCGGGACTAGCGTGAGAGCCGAAGAGACCCAGTACTTC. The chain recombines TRBV20-1 with TRBJ2-5, with 10 bases identical to TRBD2. Per germline, CDR1 DFQATT and CDR2 SNEGSKA (reference sequence). V shed 6 bases and J 3 bases; nucleotides not matched to a gene: 16. CDR3 length: 17 amino acids.

This clonotype was recorded many times. V usage is TRBV29-1 and J usage is TRBJ2-7; tentative D call: TRBD2 (6 bases). With 6 bases removed from V and 7 bases from J, the gap between germline ends came to 25 bases. The CDR3 is 15 amino acids. CDR1 is SQVTM, CDR2 ANQGSEA, per germline. This chain's CDR3 is CSVEKDASASTEQYF. The DNA for the CDR3 is TGCAGCGTGGAGAAGGACGCTAGCGCTTCCACAGAGCAGTACTTC.

This clonotype was observed a few times. An end of the junction does not agree with germline; a read error may underlie this. The CDR3 sequence: CASSLGRDQETQYF. The CDR3 nucleotides read TGTGCCAGCAGCTTAGGACGGGACCAAGAGACCCAGTACTTC. V is TRBV5-1 and J is TRBJ2-5; D is undetermined. The CDR3 runs to 14 residues. Germline lookup yields CDR1 SGHRS and CDR2 YFSETQ.

This clonotype has just a few counts. This chain joins TRBV2 and TRBJ2-3, with TRBD2 matching 7 bases. The V and J ends lost 4 bases and 5 bases, in that order; junction bases with no gene match: 12. The germline CDR1 and CDR2 sequences are SNHLY and FYNNEI. The CDR3 has 16 amino acids. The CDR3: CASSGTWTREGDTQYF. The DNA for the CDR3 is TGTGCCAGCAGTGGAACCTGGACTAGGGAGGGAGATACGCAGTATTTT.

The V and J genes are TRBV25-1 and TRBJ2-7; TRBD2 might be the D (5 bases). Germline V gene lookup returns CDR1 MGHDK and CDR2 SYGVNS. This CDR3 has 15 amino acids. V shed 2 bases and J shed 3 bases, with 14 bases lying between them. The CDR3 reads CASSEASGSIYEQYF. For the CDR3, the DNA is TGTGCCAGCAGTGAAGCCTCGGGGTCTATCTACGAGCAGTACTTC.

The V and J genes are TRBV12-3 or TRBV12-4 and TRBJ1-2; D uncertain. This CDR3 has 13 residues. The V and J ends lost 2 bases and 7 bases respectively, with 11 bases between them. Written as DNA, the CDR3 is TGTGCCAGCAGTTTATCCGGGCAGAGTGGCTACACCTTC. It codes for CASSLSGQSGYTF.

The sample holds many counts of this clonotype. The J gene is TRBJ2-7, the V gene TRBV12-3 or TRBV12-4; 9 nucleotides agree with TRBD1. The CDR3 has 15 amino acids. The V segment lost 7 bases and the J segment 5 bases; nucleotides outside the gene matches: 12. The CDR3 DNA is TGTGCCAGCACCAGCTCCGGGACAGGGCTCAACGAGCAGTACTTC. It codes for CASTSSGTGLNEQYF.

The gene calls are TRBV29-1 and TRBJ2-1, with 7 bases matching TRBD2. V shed 6 bases, J shed 4 bases, and the junction held 9 bases outside the gene matches. The CDR3 spans 14 residues. Germline lookup yields CDR1 SQVTM and CDR2 ANQGSEA. The CDR3 DNA reads TGCAGCGTCGCTAGACTAGCAGATTACAATGAGCAGTTCTTC. Translated, it gives CSVARLADYNEQFF.

This clonotype turned up a few times. The chain employs TRBV3-1 and TRBJ2-1; D is possibly TRBD2 (5 bases). CDR3 length: 13 amino acids. Per germline, CDR1 LGHDT and CDR2 YNNKEL (reference sequence). Trimming left V 0 bases short and J 10 bases short, with 10 bases between. This CDR3 reads CASSQDTGYEQFF. In DNA form, the CDR3 reads TGTGCCAGCAGCCAAGATACGGGGTACGAGCAGTTCTTC.

The chain recombines TRBV20-1 with TRBJ2-7, with 7 bases lining up with TRBD2. V shed 0 bases and J 3 bases; nucleotides not matched to a gene: 5. The CDR3 runs 14 residues. The germline V gene encodes CDR1 DFQATT and CDR2 SNEGSKA (reference sequence). CDR3 in amino acids: CSAREASGDYEQYF. The CDR3, as DNA: TGCAGTGCTAGAGAGGCTAGCGGAGACTACGAGCAGTACTTC.

The chain has TRBV7-6 and TRBJ2-1; 9 bases are a match to TRBD1. J lost 3 bases, V lost 5 bases, and 14 bases had no gene match. Germline CDR1 SGHVS, CDR2 FNYEAQ. This CDR3 is 18 amino acids long. The DNA of the CDR3 is TGTGCCAGCAGCCTCCGGGACAGGGATATCCCCCTCTACAATGAGCAGTTCTTC. This translates into CASSLRDRDIPLYNEQFF.

The chain has TRBV5-1 and TRBJ1-4, with D perhaps matching TRBD1 (5 bases). CDR1 SGHRS and CDR2 YFSETQ come from the germline V gene. V was shortened by 0 bases and J by 1 base, with 7 bases between the two germline ends. The length of the CDR3 is 15 residues. CDR3 DNA sequence: TGCGCCAGCAGCTTGGCGGGGGAAACTAATGAAAAACTGTTTTTT. Translation: CASSLAGETNEKLFF.

This clonotype was seen repeatedly, ten times or more. The chain is built from TRBV20-1 and TRBJ2-3, with D uncertain. The ends were cut back, 6 bases at V and 5 bases at J, with 6 bases in the middle. This CDR3 region has 10 residues. Germline CDR1 reads DFQATT; CDR2 reads SNEGSKA (reference sequence). The CDR3 is CSADLDTQYF. For the CDR3, the DNA is TGCAGTGCGGACCTAGATACGCAGTATTTT.

The sample holds many counts of this clonotype. The chain joins TRBV12-3 or TRBV12-4 to TRBJ2-1, with 7 bases matching TRBD2. The junction had 6 bases not matched to a gene; V was cut back by 9 bases and J by 10 bases. This CDR3 comprises 11 residues. The CDR3 protein is CASTSGGEQFF. CDR3 nucleotide sequence: TGTGCCAGTACCTCGGGAGGCGAGCAGTTCTTC.

This clonotype has only a few counts. The genes are TRBV6-1 and TRBJ1-5; maybe TRBD1 (6 bases). Germline values: CDR1 MNHNS, CDR2 SASEGT. The CDR3 is made up of 15 amino acids. The germline V and J ends were trimmed by 5 bases and 0 bases, with 11 bases remaining between them. Here the CDR3 DNA reads TGTGCCAGCAGTACAGGGAAAAGTAGCAATCAGCCCCAGCATTTT. As protein: CASSTGKSSNQPQHF.

This clonotype occurred many times. The chain couples TRBV20-1 to TRBJ2-3, with D uncertain. The CDR3 runs to 13 residues. Germline V gives CDR1 DFQATT, CDR2 SNEGSKA (reference sequence). The V and J ends lost 5 bases and 5 bases respectively, with 14 bases between them. Here the CDR3 reads CSAPFRGLDTQYF. In DNA form, the CDR3 reads TGCAGTGCTCCCTTCAGAGGCTTAGATACGCAGTATTTT.

The rearrangement links TRBV5-1 to TRBJ2-7; TRBD2 might be the D (6 bases). The CDR3 is 14 amino acids. Germline V lookup: CDR1 SGHRS, CDR2 YFSETQ. Trimming took 5 bases from V and 4 from J, leaving 16 bases between them. The CDR3 DNA reads as TGCGCCAGCAGGGCGGGATACCGACAATACGAGCAGTACTTC. Its translation is CASRAGYRQYEQYF.